The clone carrying this TCR beta chain came up a few times. Its antigen is unidentified. The sample is drawn from a study of T cells in Graves' hyperthyroidism and ophthalmopathy. The source material, RNA transcripts, was used to amplify TCR beta CDR3 regions. A set of HTBI primers served as the primers for a first-round RT-PCR of the TCR CDR3. TCRdb ran MiXCR on the multiplex PCR reads and lists one entry per CDR3 protein. The table lists hundreds of thousands of distinct CDR3 sequences, 15% to 20% of them singletons. Study-wide results and caveats: Among clonotypes expanded in thyroid above 0.001, most were also found in blood.

Germline-derived CDR1 and CDR2 are LGHNA and YNFKEQ. CDR3 length: 16 amino acids. V gave up 3 bases and J gave up 6 bases, with 20 bases separating them. The PBMCs had their origin in roughly 9.4 ml of fresh peripheral blood. The V and J genes are TRBV4-2 and TRBJ1-1; D might be TRBD1 (6 bases). The receptor was derived from a man aged 35 to 55 with Graves' ophthalmopathy. Sequencing was performed on blood. CDR3 DNA sequence: TGTGCCAGCAGCCAGCTCCGATCCACAGGGTTGGCTGAAGCTTTCTTT. Amino acids: CASSQLRSTGLAEAFF.